One and the same sample provided the 5 T cell receptor beta chains below, sequenced in a study of blood T cell repertoires in COVID-19. The table came from immunoSEQ multiplex PCR; TCRdb's copy has only in-frame clones and leaves some out. This table holds about 70,000 clones, about 90% found once. Sequenced sample: peripheral blood. These receptors were obtained from a human donor in a cohort sampled during active COVID-19.

The count of this clone is one. The genes are TRBV7-8 and TRBJ2-5; 10 positions agree with TRBD1. CDR3 size: 16 residues. V gave up 5 bases and J gave up 4 bases; unmatched junction bases: 10. Per germline, CDR1 SGHVS and CDR2 FQNEAQ. CDR3 nucleotide sequence: TGTGCCAGCAGCCCGAGACAGGGGGCGAGGGGAGAGACCCAGTACTTC. Its protein is CASSPRQGARGETQYF.

The chain links TRBV18 to TRBJ1-5; D is undetermined. Trimming pared 2 bases from V and 0 bases from J, leaving 5 bases between. The length of the CDR3 is 14 residues. Germline-derived CDR1 and CDR2 are KGHSH and LQKENI. The CDR3 loop is CASSPGSSNQPQHF. The CDR3 region has the DNA TGTGCCAGCTCACCAGGGAGTAGCAATCAGCCCCAGCATTTT.

The sample holds one count of this clone. The J gene is TRBJ2-3, the V gene TRBV2, with D maybe TRBD2 (6 bases). The length of the CDR3 is 15 residues. V lost 6 bases and J 3 bases, leaving 16 bases between the germline ends. Per the germline V gene, CDR1 is SNHLY and CDR2 is FYNNEI. The CDR3 is CASRTTSSETDTQYF. Here the CDR3 DNA reads TGTGCCAGCAGGACGACTAGTTCCGAAACAGATACGCAGTATTTT. Combining the CDR3 with reference TRBV2 and TRBJ2-3 gives the whole variable domain EPEVTQTPSHQVTQMGQEVILRCVPISNHLYFYWYRQILGQKVEFLVSFYNNEISEKSEIFDDQFSVERPDGSNFTLKIRSTKLEDSAMYFCASRTTSSETDTQYFGPGTRLTVL.

The chain uses TRBV2 and TRBJ1-5; no firm D call. In germline, CDR1 is SNHLY, CDR2 FYNNEI. CDR3 length equals 14 residues. V lost 8 bases, J lost 2 bases, and 13 bases lay in between. The CDR3: CASRQREGNQPQHF. The CDR3 DNA follows: TGTGCCAGCCGCCAAAGAGAGGGCAATCAGCCCCAGCATTTT.

The count of this clone is one. The chain joins TRBV9 to TRBJ2-5, with TRBD2 identical over 7 bases. J gave up 2 bases and V 3 bases, and 7 bases lay outside the gene matches. The CDR3 is 15 amino acids. Per germline, CDR1 SGDLS and CDR2 YYNGEE. Here the CDR3 reads CASSASGGFQETQYF. The CDR3 DNA follows: TGTGCCAGCAGCGCGTCGGGGGGTTTTCAAGAGACCCAGTACTTC. Full variable domain (missing parts from reference TRBV9 and TRBJ2-5): DSGVTQTPKHLITATGQRVTLRCSPRSGDLSVYWYQQSLDQGLQFLIQYYNGEERAKGNILERFSAQQFPDLHSELNLSSLELGDSALYFCASSASGGFQETQYFGPGTRLLVL.